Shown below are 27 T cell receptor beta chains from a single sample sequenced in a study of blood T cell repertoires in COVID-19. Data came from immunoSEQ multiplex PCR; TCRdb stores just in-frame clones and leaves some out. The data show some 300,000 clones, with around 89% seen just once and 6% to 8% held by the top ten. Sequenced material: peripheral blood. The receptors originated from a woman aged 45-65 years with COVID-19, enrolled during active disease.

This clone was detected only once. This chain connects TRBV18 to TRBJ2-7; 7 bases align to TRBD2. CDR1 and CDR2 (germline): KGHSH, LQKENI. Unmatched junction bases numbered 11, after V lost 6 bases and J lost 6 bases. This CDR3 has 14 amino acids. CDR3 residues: CASSGGRGTTEQYF. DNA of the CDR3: TGTGCCAGCTCGGGGGGGAGGGGCACTACCGAGCAGTACTTC.

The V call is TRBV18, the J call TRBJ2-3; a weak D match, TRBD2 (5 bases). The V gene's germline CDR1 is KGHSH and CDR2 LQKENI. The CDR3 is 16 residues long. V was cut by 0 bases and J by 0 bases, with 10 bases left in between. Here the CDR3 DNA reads TGTGCCAGCTCACCACCCGGGGTGAGAAGCACAGATACGCAGTATTTT. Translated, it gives CASSPPGVRSTDTQYF. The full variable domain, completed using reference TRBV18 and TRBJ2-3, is NAGVMQNPRHLVRRRGQEARLRCSPMKGHSHVYWYRQLPEEGLKFMVYLQKENIIDESGMPKERFSAEFPKEGPSILRIQQVVRGDSAAYFCASSPPGVRSTDTQYFGPGTRLTVL.

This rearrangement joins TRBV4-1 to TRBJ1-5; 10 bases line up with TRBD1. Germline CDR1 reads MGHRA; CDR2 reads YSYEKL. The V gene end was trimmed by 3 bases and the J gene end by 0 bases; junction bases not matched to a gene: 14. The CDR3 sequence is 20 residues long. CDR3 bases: TGCGCCAGCAGCCATTTTTCCCCGGGACAGGGGCTCCTTAGCAATCAGCCCCAGCATTTT. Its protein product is CASSHFSPGQGLLSNQPQHF.

This CDR3 is CSVRQGSGYTF. CDR3 coding DNA: TGCAGCGTCCGACAGGGTAGTGGCTACACCTTC. This sequence joins TRBV29-1 and TRBJ1-2; 7 nucleotides line up with TRBD1. There are 11 residues in the CDR3. The trim removed 6 bases at V and 7 bases at J, leaving 5 bases unmatched. Germline loops: CDR1 SQVTM, CDR2 ANQGSEA.

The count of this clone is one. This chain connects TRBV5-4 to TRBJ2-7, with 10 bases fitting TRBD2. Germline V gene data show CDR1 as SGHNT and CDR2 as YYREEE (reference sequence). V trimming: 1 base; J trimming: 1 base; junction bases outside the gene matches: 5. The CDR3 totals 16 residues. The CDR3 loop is CASSLSSGRASYEQYF. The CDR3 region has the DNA TGTGCCAGCAGCTTGTCCAGCGGGAGGGCGTCCTACGAGCAGTACTTC.

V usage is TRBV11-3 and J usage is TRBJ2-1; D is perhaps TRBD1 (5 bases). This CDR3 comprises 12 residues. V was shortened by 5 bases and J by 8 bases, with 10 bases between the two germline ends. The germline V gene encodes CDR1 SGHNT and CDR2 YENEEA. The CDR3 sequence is CASSPLRDEQFF. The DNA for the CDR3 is TGTGCCAGCAGCCCGCTCAGGGATGAGCAGTTCTTC.

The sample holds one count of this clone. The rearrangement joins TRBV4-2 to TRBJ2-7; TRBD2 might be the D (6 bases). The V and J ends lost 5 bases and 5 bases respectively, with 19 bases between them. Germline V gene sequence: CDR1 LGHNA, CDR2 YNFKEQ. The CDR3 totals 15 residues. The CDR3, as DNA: TGTGCCAGCAGCAATACTCTCGGGGGTCCGGACGAGCAGTACTTC. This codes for CASSNTLGGPDEQYF.

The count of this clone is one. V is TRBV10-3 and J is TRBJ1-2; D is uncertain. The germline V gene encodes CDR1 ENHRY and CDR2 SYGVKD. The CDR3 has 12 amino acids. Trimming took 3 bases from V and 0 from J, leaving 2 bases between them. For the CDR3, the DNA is TGTGCCATCAGTGACACTAACTATGGCTACACCTTC. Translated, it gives CAISDTNYGYTF.

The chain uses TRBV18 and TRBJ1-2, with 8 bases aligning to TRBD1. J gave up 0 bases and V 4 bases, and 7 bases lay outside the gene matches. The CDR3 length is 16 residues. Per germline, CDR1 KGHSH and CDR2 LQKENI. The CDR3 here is CASSRRDRTSNYGYTF. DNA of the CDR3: TGTGCCAGCTCACGACGGGACAGGACTTCTAACTATGGCTACACCTTC.

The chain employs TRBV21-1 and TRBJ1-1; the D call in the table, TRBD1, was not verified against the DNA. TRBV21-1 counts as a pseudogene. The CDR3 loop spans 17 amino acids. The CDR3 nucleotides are TGTGCCAGCAGCAAAGTCGGGACAGGAGTTAGAAACACTGAAGCTTTCTTT. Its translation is CASSKVGTGVRNTEAFF.

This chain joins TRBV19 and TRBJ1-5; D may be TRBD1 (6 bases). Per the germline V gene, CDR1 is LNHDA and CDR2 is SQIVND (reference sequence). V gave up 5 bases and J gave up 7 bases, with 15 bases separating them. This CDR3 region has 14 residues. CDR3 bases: TGTGCCAGTAGTGATACAGGGTTTGTGCAGCCCCAGCATTTT. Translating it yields CASSDTGFVQPQHF.

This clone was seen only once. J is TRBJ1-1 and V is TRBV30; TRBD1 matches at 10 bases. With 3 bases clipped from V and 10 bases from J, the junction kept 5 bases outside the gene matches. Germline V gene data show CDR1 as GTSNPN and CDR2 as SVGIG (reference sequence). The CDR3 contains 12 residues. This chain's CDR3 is CAWRDRGRTAFF. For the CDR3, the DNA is TGTGCCTGGAGAGACAGGGGGCGCACAGCTTTCTTT.

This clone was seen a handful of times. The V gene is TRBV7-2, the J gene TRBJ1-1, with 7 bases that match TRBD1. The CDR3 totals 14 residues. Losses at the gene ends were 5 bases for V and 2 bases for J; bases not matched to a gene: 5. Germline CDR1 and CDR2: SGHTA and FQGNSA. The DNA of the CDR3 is TGTGCCAGCAGCGTAGGGGGCGCAAACACTGAAGCTTTCTTT. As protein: CASSVGGANTEAFF.

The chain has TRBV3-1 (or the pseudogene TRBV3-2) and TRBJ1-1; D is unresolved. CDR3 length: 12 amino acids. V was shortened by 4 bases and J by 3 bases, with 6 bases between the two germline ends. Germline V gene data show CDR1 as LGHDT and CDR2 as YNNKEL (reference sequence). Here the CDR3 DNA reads TGTGCCAGCAGCCGATCGGACACTGAAGCTTTCTTT. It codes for CASSRSDTEAFF.

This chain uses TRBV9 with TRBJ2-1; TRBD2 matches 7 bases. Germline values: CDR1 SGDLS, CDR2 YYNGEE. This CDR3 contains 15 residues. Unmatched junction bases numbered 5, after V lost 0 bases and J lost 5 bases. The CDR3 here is CASSVGSSGNNEQFF. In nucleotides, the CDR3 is TGTGCCAGCAGCGTAGGGTCTAGCGGAAACAATGAGCAGTTCTTC. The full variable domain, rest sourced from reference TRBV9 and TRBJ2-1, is DSGVTQTPKHLITATGQRVTLRCSPRSGDLSVYWYQQSLDQGLQFLIQYYNGEERAKGNILERFSAQQFPDLHSELNLSSLELGDSALYFCASSVGSSGNNEQFFGPGTRLTVL.

DNA of the CDR3: TGTGCCATCAGGGGGGACACCCAGGTCGATGAGCAGTTCTTC. This translates into CAIRGDTQVDEQFF. The chain joins TRBV10-3 to TRBJ2-1; D might be TRBD1 (6 bases). CDR1 and CDR2 from the germline V gene are ENHRY and SYGVKD. This CDR3 has 14 residues. Trimming removed 6 bases at V and 8 bases at J, with 17 bases between.

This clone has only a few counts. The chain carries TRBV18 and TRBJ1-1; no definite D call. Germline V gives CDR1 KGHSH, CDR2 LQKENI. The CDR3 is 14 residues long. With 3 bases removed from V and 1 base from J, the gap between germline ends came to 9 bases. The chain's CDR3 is CASSPPNRNTEAFF. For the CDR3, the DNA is TGTGCCAGCTCACCGCCGAACAGGAACACTGAAGCTTTCTTT. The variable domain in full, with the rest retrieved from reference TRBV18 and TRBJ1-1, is NAGVMQNPRHLVRRRGQEARLRCSPMKGHSHVYWYRQLPEEGLKFMVYLQKENIIDESGMPKERFSAEFPKEGPSILRIQQVVRGDSAAYFCASSPPNRNTEAFFGQGTRLTVV.

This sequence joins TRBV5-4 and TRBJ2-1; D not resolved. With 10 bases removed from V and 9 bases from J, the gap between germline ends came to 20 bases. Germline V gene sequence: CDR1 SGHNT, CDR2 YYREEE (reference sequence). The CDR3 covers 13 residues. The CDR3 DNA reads TGTGCCGCTTCGAAGCCGGATGACATTGAGCAGTTCTTC. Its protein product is CAASKPDDIEQFF.

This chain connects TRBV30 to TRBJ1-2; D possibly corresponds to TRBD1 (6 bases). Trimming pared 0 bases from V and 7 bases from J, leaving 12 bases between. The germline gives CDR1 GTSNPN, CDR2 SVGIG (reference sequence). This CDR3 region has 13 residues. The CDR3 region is CAWSVQPGAGYTF. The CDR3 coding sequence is TGTGCCTGGAGTGTACAACCAGGGGCTGGCTACACCTTC.

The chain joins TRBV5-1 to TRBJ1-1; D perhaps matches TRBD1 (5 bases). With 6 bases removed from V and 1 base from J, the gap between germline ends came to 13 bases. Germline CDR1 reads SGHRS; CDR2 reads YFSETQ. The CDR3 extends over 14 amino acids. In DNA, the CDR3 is TGCGCCAGCAATAGGGGAGGATGGAACACTGAAGCTTTCTTT. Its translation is CASNRGGWNTEAFF.

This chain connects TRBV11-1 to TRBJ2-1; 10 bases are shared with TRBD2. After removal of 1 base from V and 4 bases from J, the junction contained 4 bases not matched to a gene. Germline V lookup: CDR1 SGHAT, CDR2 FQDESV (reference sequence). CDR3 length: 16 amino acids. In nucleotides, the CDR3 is TGTGCCAGCAGCTTAGTTAGCGGGAGGAGGTACAATGAGCAGTTCTTC. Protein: CASSLVSGRRYNEQFF. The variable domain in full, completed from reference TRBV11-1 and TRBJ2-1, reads EAEVAQSPRYKITEKSQAVAFWCDPISGHATLYWYRQILGQGPELLVQFQDESVVDDSQLPKDRFSAERLKGVDSTLKIQPAELGDSAMYLCASSLVSGRRYNEQFFGPGTRLTVL.

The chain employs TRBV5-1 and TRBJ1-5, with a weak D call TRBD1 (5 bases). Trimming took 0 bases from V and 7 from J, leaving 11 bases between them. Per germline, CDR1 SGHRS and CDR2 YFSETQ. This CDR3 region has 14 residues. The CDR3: CASSLGREGQPQHF. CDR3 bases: TGCGCCAGCAGCTTGGGAAGGGAGGGGCAGCCCCAGCATTTT.

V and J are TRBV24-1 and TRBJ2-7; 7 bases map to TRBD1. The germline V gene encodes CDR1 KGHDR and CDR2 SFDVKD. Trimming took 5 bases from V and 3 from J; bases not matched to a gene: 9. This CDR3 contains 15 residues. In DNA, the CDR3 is TGTGCCACCAGTGGGGGTTGGGCAGGGGGCTACGAGCAGTACTTC. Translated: CATSGGWAGGYEQYF.

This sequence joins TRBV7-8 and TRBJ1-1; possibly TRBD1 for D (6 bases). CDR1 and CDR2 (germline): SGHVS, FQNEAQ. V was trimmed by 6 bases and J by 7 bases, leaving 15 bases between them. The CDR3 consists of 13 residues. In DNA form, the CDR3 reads TGTGCCAGCAGTAAGGACAGCCCGCTTGAAGCTTTCTTT. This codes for CASSKDSPLEAFF.

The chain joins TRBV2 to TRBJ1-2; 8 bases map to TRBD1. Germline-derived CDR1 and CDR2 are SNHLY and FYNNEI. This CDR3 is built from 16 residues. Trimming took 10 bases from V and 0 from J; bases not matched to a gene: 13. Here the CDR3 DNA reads TGTGCCACCCTCGTAAAACCGGGACAGGCTAACTATGGCTACACCTTC. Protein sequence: CATLVKPGQANYGYTF.

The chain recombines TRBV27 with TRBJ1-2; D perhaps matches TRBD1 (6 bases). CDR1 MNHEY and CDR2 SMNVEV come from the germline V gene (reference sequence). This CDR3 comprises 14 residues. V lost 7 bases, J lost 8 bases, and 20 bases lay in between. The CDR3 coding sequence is TGTGCCAGCAAAGGGACAACACTTCGGAGCGGCTACACCTTC. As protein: CASKGTTLRSGYTF.

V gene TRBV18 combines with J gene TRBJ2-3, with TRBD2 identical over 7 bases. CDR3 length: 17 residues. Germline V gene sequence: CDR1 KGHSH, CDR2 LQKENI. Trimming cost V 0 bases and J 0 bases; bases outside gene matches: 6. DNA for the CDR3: TGTGCCAGCTCACCACCGGGTCTAGCGGTGAGCACAGATACGCAGTATTTT. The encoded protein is CASSPPGLAVSTDTQYF.